This T cell receptor (beta chain) derives from a study of cytomegalovirus exposure and HLA in healthy donors. With respect to this clone: Its specificity is not known.

Both 60 Vbeta primers and 13 Jbeta primers went into the PCR. In the authors' methods: Later work found roughly 80 million unique TCR beta chains, with around 10 million shared. Libraries were prepared by immunoSEQ multiplex PCR; TCRdb keeps only in-frame clonotypes and omits some of them. V and J calls and clone size are given by that table; D and trimming were obtained from the DNA. The listing records approximately 58,000 clones. Study observations and caveats: Altogether, around 160 TCR beta chains were recorded as cytomegalovirus-associated. In all likelihood, a cluster of highly shared sequence variants was a sequencing artifact. An analysis that came later showed most CMV-associated TCR beta chains appearing HLA-restricted.

The CDR3 is 15 amino acids. Germline CDR1 is ENHRY and CDR2 is SYGVKD. V lost 0 bases to trimming and J lost 2 bases, with 9 bases between them. This receptor was obtained from a woman aged 18-30 years in good health and CMV-seronegative. The chain uses TRBV10-3 and TRBJ2-3; possibly TRBD2 for D (6 bases). Sequences were obtained from PBMCs. CDR3 sequence: CAISESGGDTDTQYF. The CDR3 DNA follows: TGTGCCATCAGTGAGTCAGGCGGGGACACAGATACGCAGTATTTT.